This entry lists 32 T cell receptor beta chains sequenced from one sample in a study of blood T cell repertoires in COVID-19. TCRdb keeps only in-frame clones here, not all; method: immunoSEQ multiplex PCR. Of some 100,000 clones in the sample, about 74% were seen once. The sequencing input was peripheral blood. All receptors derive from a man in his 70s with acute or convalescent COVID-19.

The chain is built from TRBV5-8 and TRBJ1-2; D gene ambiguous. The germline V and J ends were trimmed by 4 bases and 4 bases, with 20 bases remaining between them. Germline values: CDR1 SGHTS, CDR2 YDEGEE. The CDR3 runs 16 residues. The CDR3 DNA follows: TGTGCCAGCAGCCTGCCGGGAGAGGGCCCAGGCTATGGCTACACCTTC. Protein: CASSLPGEGPGYGYTF.

The CDR3, as DNA: TGTGCCAGCAGCAGACACGGTCCGGGGACTAGCGGCTACAATGAGCAGTTCTTC. Translation: CASSRHGPGTSGYNEQFF. The V call is TRBV7-3, the J call TRBJ2-1; 11 bases line up with TRBD2. CDR1 SGHTA and CDR2 FQGTGA come from the germline V gene. Germline trimming cut 5 bases from V and 3 bases from J; bases unmatched to any gene: 12. The CDR3 contains 18 residues. Full variable domain (rest looked up from reference TRBV7-3 and TRBJ2-1): GAGVSQTPSNKVTEKGKYVELRCDPISGHTALYWYRQSLGQGPEFLIYFQGTGAADDSGLPNDRFFAVRPEGSVSTLKIQRTERGDSAVYLCASSRHGPGTSGYNEQFFGPGTRLTVL.

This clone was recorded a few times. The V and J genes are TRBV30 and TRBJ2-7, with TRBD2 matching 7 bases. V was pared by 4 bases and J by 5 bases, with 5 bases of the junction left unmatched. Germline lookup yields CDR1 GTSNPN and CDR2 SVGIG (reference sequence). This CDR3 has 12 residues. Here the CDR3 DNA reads TGTGCCTGGACCGCCGGGGGGAACGAGCAGTACTTC. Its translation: CAWTAGGNEQYF.

The CDR3 sequence: CAWSVSLSYNEQFF. CDR3 sequence (DNA): TGTGCCTGGAGTGTCTCCCTTTCCTACAATGAGCAGTTCTTC. The V gene is TRBV30, the J gene TRBJ2-1; D unresolved. Germline CDR1 reads GTSNPN; CDR2 reads SVGIG (reference sequence). The V gene lost 0 bases and the J gene lost 1 base, with 7 bases spanning the gap. The CDR3 covers 14 residues.

The CDR3 DNA follows: TGTGCCAGCAGCCAAACACCTGGGGGAGGACAAGAGACCCAGTACTTC. Its protein product is CASSQTPGGGQETQYF. The rearrangement links TRBV11-2 to TRBJ2-5; D may be TRBD2 (6 bases). The germline V gene encodes CDR1 SGHAT and CDR2 FQNNGV. This CDR3 is built from 16 residues. V was shortened by 5 bases and J by 2 bases, with 18 bases between the two germline ends.

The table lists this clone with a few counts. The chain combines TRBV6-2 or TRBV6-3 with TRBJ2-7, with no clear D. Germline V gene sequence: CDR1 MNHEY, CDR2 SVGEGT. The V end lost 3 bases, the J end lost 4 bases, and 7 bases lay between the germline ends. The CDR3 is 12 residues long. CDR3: CASSYWPYEQYF. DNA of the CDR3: TGTGCCAGCAGTTATTGGCCGTACGAGCAGTACTTC.

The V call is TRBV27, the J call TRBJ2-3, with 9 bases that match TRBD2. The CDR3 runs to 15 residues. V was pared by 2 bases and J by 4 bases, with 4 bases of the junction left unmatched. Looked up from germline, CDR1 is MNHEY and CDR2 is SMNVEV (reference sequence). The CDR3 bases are TGTGCCAGCAGTTTAGAAGCGGGAGGCTCAGATACGCAGTATTTT. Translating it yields CASSLEAGGSDTQYF.

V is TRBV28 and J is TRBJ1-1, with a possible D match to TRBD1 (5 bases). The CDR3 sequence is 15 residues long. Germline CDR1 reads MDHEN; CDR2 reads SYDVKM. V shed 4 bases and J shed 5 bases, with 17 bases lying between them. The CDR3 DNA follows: TGTGCCAGCAGTTCACCCGGGAGCCAGGGAACTGAAGCTTTCTTT. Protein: CASSSPGSQGTEAFF.

CDR3 sequence (DNA): TGTGCCAGCTCACCACCGGCCGGGCAGGGAATGATGTTCTTC. This sequence encodes CASSPPAGQGMMFF. This chain uses TRBV18 with TRBJ2-1, with a tentative D call TRBD1 (5 bases). The V and J ends lost 0 bases and 15 bases respectively, with 18 bases between them. Per the germline V gene, CDR1 is KGHSH and CDR2 is LQKENI. The CDR3 contains 14 residues.

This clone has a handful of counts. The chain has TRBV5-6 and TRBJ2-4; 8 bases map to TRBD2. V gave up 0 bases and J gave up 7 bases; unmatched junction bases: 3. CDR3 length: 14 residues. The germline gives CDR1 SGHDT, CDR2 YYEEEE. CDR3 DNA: TGTGCCAGCAGCTTGGCGGGGGGGAGGAACATTCAGTACTTC. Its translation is CASSLAGGRNIQYF.

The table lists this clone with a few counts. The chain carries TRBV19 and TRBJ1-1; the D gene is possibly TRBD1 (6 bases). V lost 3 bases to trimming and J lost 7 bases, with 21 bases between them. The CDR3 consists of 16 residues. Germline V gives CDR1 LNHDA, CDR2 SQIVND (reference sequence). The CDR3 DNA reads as TGTGCCAGTAGTATCGGGGGGCATATTGTACGGAATGAAGCTTTCTTT. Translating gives CASSIGGHIVRNEAFF.

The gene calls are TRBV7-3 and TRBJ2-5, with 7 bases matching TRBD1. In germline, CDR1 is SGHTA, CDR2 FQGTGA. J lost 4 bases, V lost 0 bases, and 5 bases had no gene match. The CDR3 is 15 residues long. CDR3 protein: CASSLTGAGGETQYF. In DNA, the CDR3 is TGTGCCAGCAGCTTAACGGGGGCAGGGGGAGAGACCCAGTACTTC.

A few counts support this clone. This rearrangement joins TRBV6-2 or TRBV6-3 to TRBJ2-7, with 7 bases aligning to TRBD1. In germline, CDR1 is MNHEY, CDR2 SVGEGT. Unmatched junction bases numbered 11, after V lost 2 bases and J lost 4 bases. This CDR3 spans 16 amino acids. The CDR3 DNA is TGTGCCAGCAGTTACACCTCGACAGGGATTACTTACGAGCAGTACTTC. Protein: CASSYTSTGITYEQYF.

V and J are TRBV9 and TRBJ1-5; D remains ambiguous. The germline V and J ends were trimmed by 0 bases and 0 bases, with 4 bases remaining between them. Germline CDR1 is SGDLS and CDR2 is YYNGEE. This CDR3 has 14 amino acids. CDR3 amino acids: CASSVADSNQPQHF. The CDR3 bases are TGTGCCAGCAGCGTAGCAGATAGCAATCAGCCCCAGCATTTT.

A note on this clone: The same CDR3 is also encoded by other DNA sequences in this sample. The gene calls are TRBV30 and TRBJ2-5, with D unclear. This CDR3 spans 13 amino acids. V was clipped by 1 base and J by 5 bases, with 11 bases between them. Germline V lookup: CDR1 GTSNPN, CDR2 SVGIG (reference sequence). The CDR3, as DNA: TGTGCCTGGAGTGAAGATCGCGTCGAGACCCAGTACTTC. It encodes CAWSEDRVETQYF. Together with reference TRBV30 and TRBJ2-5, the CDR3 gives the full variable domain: SQTIHQWPATLVQPVGSPLSLECTVEGTSNPNLYWYRQAAGRGLQLLFYSVGIGQISSEVPQNLSASRPQDRQFILSSKKLLLSDSGFYLCAWSEDRVETQYFGPGTRLLVL.

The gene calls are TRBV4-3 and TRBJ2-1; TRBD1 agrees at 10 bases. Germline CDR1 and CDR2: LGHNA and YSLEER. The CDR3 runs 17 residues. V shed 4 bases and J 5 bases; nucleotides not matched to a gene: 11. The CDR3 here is CASSPMNSGTGDNEQFF. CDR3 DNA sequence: TGCGCCAGCAGCCCCATGAACTCCGGGACAGGGGACAATGAGCAGTTCTTC.

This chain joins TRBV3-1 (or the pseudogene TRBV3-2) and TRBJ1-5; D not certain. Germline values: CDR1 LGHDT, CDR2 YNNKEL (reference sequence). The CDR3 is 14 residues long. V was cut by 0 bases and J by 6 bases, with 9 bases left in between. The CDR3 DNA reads TGTGCCAGCAGCCAAGAGTCAGAGGGTCAGCCCCAGCATTTT. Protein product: CASSQESEGQPQHF.

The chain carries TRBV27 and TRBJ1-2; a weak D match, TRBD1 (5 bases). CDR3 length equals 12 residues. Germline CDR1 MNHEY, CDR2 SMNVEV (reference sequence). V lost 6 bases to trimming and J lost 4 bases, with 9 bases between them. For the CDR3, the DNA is TGTGCCAGCAGCCGTCAGGGCTATGGCTACACCTTC. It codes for CASSRQGYGYTF.

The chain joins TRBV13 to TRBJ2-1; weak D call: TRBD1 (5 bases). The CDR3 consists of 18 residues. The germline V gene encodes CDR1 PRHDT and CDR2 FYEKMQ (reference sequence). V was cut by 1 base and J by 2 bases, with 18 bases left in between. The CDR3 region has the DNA TGTGCCAGCAGCTTAGCCCCTCTTTGGCCGGACACCTACAATGAGCAGTTCTTC. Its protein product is CASSLAPLWPDTYNEQFF. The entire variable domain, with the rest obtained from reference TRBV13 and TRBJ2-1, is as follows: AAGVIQSPRHLIKEKRETATLKCYPIPRHDTVYWYQQGPGQDPQFLISFYEKMQSDKGSIPDRFSAQQFSDYHSELNMSSLELGDSALYFCASSLAPLWPDTYNEQFFGPGTRLTVL.

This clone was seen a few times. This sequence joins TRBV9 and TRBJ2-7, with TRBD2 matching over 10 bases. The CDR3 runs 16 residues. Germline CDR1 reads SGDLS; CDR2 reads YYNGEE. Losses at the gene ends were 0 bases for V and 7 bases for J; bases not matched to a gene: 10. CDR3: CASSVGGAGGLGEQYF. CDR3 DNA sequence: TGTGCCAGCAGCGTAGGAGGAGCGGGAGGGTTGGGTGAGCAGTACTTC.

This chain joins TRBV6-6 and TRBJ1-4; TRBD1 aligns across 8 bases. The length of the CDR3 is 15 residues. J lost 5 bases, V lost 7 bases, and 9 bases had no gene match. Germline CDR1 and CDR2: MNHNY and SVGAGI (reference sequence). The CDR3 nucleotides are TGTGCCAGCATGACCCGACAGGGGACGAATGAAAAACTGTTTTTT. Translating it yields CASMTRQGTNEKLFF.

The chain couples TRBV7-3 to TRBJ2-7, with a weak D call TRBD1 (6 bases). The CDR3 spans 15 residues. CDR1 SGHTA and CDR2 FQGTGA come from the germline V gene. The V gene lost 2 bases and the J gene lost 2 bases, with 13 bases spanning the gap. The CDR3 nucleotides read TGTGCCAGCAGCTTAGGCGGACAGAACACCTACGAGCAGTACTTC. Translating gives CASSLGGQNTYEQYF.

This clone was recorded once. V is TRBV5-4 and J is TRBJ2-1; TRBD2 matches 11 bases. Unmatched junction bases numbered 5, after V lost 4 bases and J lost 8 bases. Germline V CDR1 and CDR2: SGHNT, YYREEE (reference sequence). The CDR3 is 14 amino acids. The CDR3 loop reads CASSVAGGLYEQFF. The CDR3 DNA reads TGTGCCAGCAGCGTAGCGGGGGGGCTTTATGAGCAGTTCTTC.

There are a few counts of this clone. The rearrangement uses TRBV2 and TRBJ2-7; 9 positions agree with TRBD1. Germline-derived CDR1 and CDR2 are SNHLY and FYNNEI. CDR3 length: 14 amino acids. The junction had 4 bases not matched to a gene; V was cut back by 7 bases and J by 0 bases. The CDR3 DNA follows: TGTGCCAGCACGGGACAGGGAAGCTCCTACGAGCAGTACTTC. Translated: CASTGQGSSYEQYF.

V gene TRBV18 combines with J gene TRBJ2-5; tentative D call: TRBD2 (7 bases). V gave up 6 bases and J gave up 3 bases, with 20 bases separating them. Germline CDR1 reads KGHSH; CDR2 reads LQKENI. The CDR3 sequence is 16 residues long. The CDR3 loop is CASSRKGGGIEETQYF. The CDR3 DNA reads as TGTGCCAGCTCCCGAAAAGGGGGGGGAATCGAAGAGACCCAGTACTTC.

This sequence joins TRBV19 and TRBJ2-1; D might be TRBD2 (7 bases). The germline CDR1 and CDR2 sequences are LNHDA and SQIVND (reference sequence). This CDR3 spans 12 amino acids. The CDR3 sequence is CAAGGLGNEQFF. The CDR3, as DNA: TGTGCAGCCGGGGGGCTTGGGAATGAGCAGTTCTTC.

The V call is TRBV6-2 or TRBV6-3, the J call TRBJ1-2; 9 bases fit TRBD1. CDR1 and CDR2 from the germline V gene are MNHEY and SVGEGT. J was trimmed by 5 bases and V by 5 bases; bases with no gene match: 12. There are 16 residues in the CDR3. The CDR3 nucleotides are TGTGCCAGCAGTAACCCCTACAGGGGGCGCGGGTATGGCTACACCTTC. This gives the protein CASSNPYRGRGYGYTF.

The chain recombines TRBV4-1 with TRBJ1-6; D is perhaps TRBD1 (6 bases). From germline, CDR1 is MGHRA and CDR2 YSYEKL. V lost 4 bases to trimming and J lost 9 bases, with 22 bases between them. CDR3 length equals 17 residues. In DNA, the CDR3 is TGCGCCAGCAGCCCAGGCCTTGCGGGGGCAGTAAGTTCACCCCTCCACTTT. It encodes CASSPGLAGAVSSPLHF.

The CDR3 coding sequence is TGTGCCAGCAGCCGTACTAGCGGCGGGGCCGGGGAGCTGTTTTTT. This gives the protein CASSRTSGGAGELFF. V gene TRBV7-3 combines with J gene TRBJ2-2, with 8 positions matching TRBD2. The CDR3 covers 15 residues. Germline V gene sequence: CDR1 SGHTA, CDR2 FQGTGA. J lost 6 bases, V lost 5 bases, and 8 bases had no gene match.

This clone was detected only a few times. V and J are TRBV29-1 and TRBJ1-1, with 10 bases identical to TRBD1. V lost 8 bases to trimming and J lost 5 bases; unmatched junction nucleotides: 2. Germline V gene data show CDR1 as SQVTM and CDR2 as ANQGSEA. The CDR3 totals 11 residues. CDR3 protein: CSMGQGTEAFF. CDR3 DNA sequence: TGCAGCATGGGACAGGGGACTGAAGCTTTCTTT.

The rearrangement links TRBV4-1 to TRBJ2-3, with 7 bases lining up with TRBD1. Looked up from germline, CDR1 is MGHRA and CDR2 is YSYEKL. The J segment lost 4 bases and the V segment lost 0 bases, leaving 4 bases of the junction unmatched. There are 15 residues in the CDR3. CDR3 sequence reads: CASSQDETGSDTQYF. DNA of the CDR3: TGCGCCAGCAGCCAAGACGAGACAGGGTCAGATACGCAGTATTTT.

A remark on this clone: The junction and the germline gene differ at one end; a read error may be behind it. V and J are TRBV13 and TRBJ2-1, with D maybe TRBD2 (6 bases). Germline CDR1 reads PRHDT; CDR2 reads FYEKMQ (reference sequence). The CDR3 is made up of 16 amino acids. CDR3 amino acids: CASSAYSGPSHNEQFF. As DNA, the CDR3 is TGTGCCAGCAGCGCTTATAGCGGCCCCTCCCACAATGAGCAGTTCTTC.